This T cell receptor beta chain stems from a study of vaccination and CD4 T cells after COVID-19. Comments on this clonotype: Its specificity is not known.

Using its own MiXCR run on the PCR reads, TCRdb lists one record per CDR3 protein. The repertoire has about 14,000 distinct CDR3 sequences, roughly 71% of them found once; the top ten carry 1.1%. With 3 bases clipped from V and 5 bases from J, the junction kept 7 bases outside the gene matches. The CDR3 covers 15 residues. Germline V gene data show CDR1 as LNHDA and CDR2 as SQIVND (reference sequence). The study, taken as a whole, reports: It was found that, in convalescent patients, 304 of 307 vaccine-specific clones were spike mono-reactive. SARS-CoV-2-reactive clonotype medians increased from around 19 to 38, not significantly. Early post-infection timepoints were missing, and relatively few convalescent patients were studied. For convalescent patients, a median around 90% of reactive clones surfaced exclusively after vaccination.

Material: CD4+ T cells from blood, obtained after SARS-CoV-2 vaccination. The J gene is TRBJ1-5, the V gene TRBV19; 7 bases align to TRBD1. The receptor comes from a human donor who had recovered from COVID-19. CDR3 in amino acids: CASSMGQTIYQPQHF. The CDR3 DNA is TGTGCCAGTAGTATGGGACAGACCATTTATCAGCCCCAGCATTTT. The whole variable domain, filled in from reference TRBV19 and TRBJ1-5, reads DGGITQSPKYLFRKEGQNVTLSCEQNLNHDAMYWYRQDPGQGLRLIYYSQIVNDFQKGDIAEGYSVSREKKESFPLTVTSAQKNPTAFYLCASSMGQTIYQPQHFGDGTRLSIL.